This is a list of T cell receptor beta chains from one sample in a study of T cell repertoires in cytomegalovirus infection. TCRdb re-called the reads through MiXCR, storing one row per CDR3 protein. The data contain hundreds of thousands of distinct CDR3 sequences, roughly a sixth of them singletons. What was sequenced was PBMCs. Receptors originate from a human donor in good health (CMV status not recorded). Some clones in this sample may be carry-over from other donors' samples. The CDR3 runs from the conserved cysteine through the conserved F or W. D genes are given only for firm matches. The size field is filled for only some rows; it gives once, few, many or a size class.

TRBV18	TRBJ1-5	-	-	TGTGCCAGCTCACCATTGGGTAGCAATCAGCCCCAGCATTTT	CASSPLGSNQPQHF
TRBV20-1	TRBJ2-7	TRBD1	-	TGCAGTGCTAGAGTTCTCGACAGGGGCGACTACGAGCAGTACTTC	CSARVLDRGDYEQYF
TRBV7-2	TRBJ1-2	-	many	TGTGCCAGCAGCTTATGGGTTCCTAATGGCTACACCTTC	CASSLWVPNGYTF
TRBV6-5	TRBJ1-2	TRBD1	few	TGTGCCAGCAGTTACTCTTTAGCCGATGTAGGACAGGCTTTCTATGGCTACACCTTC	CASSYSLADVGQAFYGYTF
TRBV7-2	TRBJ2-1	TRBD2	few	TGTGCCAGCAGCCTAAGCGGGGGGCTTTTCTACAATGAGCAGTTCTTC	CASSLSGGLFYNEQFF
TRBV12-3/TRBV12-4	TRBJ1-1	TRBD1	-	TGTGCCAGCAGTTTCACCGGGACAGGGGGAACTGAAGCTTTCTTT	CASSFTGTGGTEAFF
TRBV28	TRBJ1-6	-	-	TGTGCCAGCAACTTTGCATCCGGGTTATCACCCCTCCACTTT	CASNFASGLSPLHF
TRBV7-2	TRBJ2-7	TRBD1	many	TGTGCCAGCAGCACCTGGACAGGTCCCTACGAGCAGTACTTC	CASSTWTGPYEQYF
TRBV20-1	TRBJ1-3	-	-	TGCAGTGCGAAAAAAACGACAGGACGCGGAAACACCATATATTTT	CSAKKTTGRGNTIYF
TRBV4-1	TRBJ2-1	TRBD2	few	TGCGCCAGCAGCCAAGATTTGGGACTAATGTACAATGAGCAGTTCTTC	CASSQDLGLMYNEQFF
TRBV19	TRBJ1-1	-	once	TGTGCCAGTAGTATCAGGAGGATAAACACTGAAGCTTTCTTT	CASSIRRINTEAFF
TRBV18	TRBJ2-2	-	-	TGTGCCAGCTCACACTTACCGAACACCGGGGAGCTGTTTTTT	CASSHLPNTGELFF
TRBV4-1	TRBJ1-2	TRBD1	few	TGCGCCAGCAGCCAAGAGGGAGGGGGCGCGGGCTATGGCTACACCTTC	CASSQEGGGAGYGYTF
TRBV5-1	TRBJ1-4	-	many	TGCGCCAGCAGCACAAACCGGGATGCCACTAATGAAAAACTGTTTTTT	CASSTNRDATNEKLFF
TRBV7-8	TRBJ2-1	TRBD2	-	TGTGCCAGCAGCCCCGCTAGGGCGGGGGGGAGGTATGAGCAGTTCTTC	CASSPARAGGRYEQFF
TRBV4-2	TRBJ2-1	TRBD2	-	TGTGCCAGCAGCCAGGGGGAGGGCTTAAACTCCTACAATGAGCAGTTCTTC	CASSQGEGLNSYNEQFF
TRBV2	TRBJ1-1	-	few	TGTGCCAGCAGTGGTACGGGAGGGATGAACACTGAAGCTTTCTTT	CASSGTGGMNTEAFF
TRBV7-9	TRBJ2-5	-	many	TGTGCCAGCAGCCCTGGCAGGTCTGGCCAAGAGACCCAGTACTTC	CASSPGRSGQETQYF
TRBV6-2/TRBV6-3	TRBJ1-1	-	many	TGTGCCAGCAGTTACACGGGGATGAACACTGAAGCTTTCTTT	CASSYTGMNTEAFF
TRBV6-6	TRBJ2-5	TRBD1	-	TGTGCCAGCAGCCGCGGACAGGGGCGACAAGAGACCCAGTACTTC	CASSRGQGRQETQYF
TRBV18	TRBJ1-5	-	many	TGTGCCAGCTCACCACTGGCACAAGATAGCAATCAGCCCCAGCATTTT	CASSPLAQDSNQPQHF